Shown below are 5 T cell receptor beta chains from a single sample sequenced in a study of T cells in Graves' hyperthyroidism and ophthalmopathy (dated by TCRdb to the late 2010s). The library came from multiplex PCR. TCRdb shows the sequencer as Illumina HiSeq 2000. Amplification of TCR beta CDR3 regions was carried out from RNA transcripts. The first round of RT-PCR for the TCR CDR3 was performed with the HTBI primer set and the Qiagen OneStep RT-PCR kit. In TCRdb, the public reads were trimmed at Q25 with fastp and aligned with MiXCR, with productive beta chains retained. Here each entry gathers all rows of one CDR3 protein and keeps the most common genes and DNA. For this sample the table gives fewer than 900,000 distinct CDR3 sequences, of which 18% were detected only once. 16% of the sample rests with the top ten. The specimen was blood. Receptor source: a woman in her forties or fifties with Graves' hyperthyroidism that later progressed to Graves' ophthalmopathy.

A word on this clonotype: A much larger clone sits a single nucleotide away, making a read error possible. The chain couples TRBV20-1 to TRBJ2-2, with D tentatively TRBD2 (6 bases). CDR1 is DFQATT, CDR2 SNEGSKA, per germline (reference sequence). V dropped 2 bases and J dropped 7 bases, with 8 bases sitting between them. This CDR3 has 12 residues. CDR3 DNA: TGCAGTGCTAGAAGGGGAGGCGGGGAGCTGTTTTTT. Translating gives CSARRGGGELFF.

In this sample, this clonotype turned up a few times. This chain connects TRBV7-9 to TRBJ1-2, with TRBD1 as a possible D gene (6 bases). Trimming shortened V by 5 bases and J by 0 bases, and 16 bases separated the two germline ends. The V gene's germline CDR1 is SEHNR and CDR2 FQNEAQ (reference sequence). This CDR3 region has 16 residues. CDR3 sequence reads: CASSGGGGGTNYGYTF. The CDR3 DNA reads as TGTGCCAGCAGCGGAGGAGGGGGGGGGACTAACTATGGCTACACCTTC.

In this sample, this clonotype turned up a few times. The CDR3, as DNA: TGTGCCAGCAGCTTAGGAAGGAGTAATGAAAAACTGTTTTTT. It translates to CASSLGRSNEKLFF. The rearrangement uses TRBV11-2 and TRBJ1-4; D is ambiguous. The V end was cut by 1 base, the J end by 4 bases, with 7 bases between. Germline assignment: CDR1 SGHAT and CDR2 FQNNGV. The CDR3 contains 14 residues.

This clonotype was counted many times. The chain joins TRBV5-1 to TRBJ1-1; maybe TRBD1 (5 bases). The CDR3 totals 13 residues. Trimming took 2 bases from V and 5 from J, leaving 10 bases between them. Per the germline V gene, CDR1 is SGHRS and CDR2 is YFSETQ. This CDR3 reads CASSFQTETEAFF. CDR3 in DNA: TGCGCCAGCAGCTTCCAGACAGAGACTGAAGCTTTCTTT.

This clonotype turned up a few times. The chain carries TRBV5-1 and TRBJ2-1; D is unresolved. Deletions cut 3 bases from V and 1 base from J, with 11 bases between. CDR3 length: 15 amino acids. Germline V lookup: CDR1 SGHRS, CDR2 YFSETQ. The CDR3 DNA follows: TGCGCCAGCAGCTCGAGAGAACGTTCCTACAATGAGCAGTTCTTC. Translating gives CASSSRERSYNEQFF. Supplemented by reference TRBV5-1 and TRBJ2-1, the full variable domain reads KAGVTQTPRYLIKTRGQQVTLSCSPISGHRSVSWYQQTPGQGLQFLFEYFSETQRNKGNFPGRFSGRQFSNSRSEMNVSTLELGDSALYLCASSSRERSYNEQFFGPGTRLTVL.